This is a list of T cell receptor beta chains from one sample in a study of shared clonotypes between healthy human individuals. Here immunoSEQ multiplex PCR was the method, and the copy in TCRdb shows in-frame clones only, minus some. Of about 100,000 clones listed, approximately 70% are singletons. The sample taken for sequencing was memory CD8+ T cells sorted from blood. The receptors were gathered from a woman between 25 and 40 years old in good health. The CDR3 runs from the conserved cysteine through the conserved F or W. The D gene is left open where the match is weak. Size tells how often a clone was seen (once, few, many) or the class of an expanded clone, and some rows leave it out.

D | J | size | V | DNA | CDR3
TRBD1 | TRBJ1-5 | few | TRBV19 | TGTGCCAGTAAGACCGGGACAGGAGGGCAGCCCCAGCATTTT | CASKTGTGGQPQHF
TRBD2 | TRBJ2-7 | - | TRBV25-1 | TGTGCCAGCATCGGGACTAGTTCCTACGAGCAGTACTTC | CASIGTSSYEQYF
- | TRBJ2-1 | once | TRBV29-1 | TGCAGCGTTGAAGGTTTGTATCGCGGAGGGCGAACCGGAGGTGGAAGGTTCTTC | CSVEGLYRGGRTGGGRFF
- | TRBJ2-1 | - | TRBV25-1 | TGTGCCAGCAGTGAATTGGCCAATGAGCAGTTCTTC | CASSELANEQFF
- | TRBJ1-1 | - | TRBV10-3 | TGTGCCATCAGTGGGAACACTGAAGCTTTCTTT | CAISGNTEAFF
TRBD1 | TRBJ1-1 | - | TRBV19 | TGTGCCAGTAGGACCCCGGGACAGATGAACACTGAAGCTTTCTTT | CASRTPGQMNTEAFF
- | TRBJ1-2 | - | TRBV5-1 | TGCGCCAGCAGCAAAAGAAATCTATTAAGGGATGGCTACACCTTC | CASSKRNLLRDGYTF
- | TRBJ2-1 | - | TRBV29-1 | TGCAGCGTTGTCCCATCCTACAATGAGCAGTTCTTC | CSVVPSYNEQFF
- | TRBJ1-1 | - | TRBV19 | TGTGCCAGTAGTATTTGGAGTCGGGAAGAGGCTTTCTTT | CASSIWSREEAFF
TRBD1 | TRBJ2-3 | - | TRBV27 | TGTGCCAGCAGTTTCCCGCCGGGACAGGGGGCAGATACGCAGTATTTT | CASSFPPGQGADTQYF
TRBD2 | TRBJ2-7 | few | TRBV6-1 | TGTGCCAGCAGTGGTCGAGCGGGGGCTAACGACGAGCAGTACTTC | CASSGRAGANDEQYF
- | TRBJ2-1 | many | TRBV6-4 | TGTGCCAGCAGTGACTCGAGTCAGGGTGAGCAGTTCTTC | CASSDSSQGEQFF
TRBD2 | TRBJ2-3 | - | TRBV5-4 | TGTGCCAGCAGCTCGACTAGCTATTTGACAGATACGCAGTATTTT | CASSSTSYLTDTQYF
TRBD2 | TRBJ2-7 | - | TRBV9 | TGTGCCAGCAGCGATGGGACTAGCGGGAGTGGAGAGCAGTACTTC | CASSDGTSGSGEQYF
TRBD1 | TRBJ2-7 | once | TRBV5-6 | TGTGCCAGCAGCTGGACAGGGGGGCACGAGCAGTACTTC | CASSWTGGHEQYF
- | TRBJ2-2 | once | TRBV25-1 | TGTGCCAGCAGTCCTACCCGGACGCTTAACACCGGGGAGCTGTTTTTT | CASSPTRTLNTGELFF
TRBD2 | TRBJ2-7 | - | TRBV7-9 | TGTGCCAGCAGCTCGCTAGCGGGAGGGCCGCCCTACGAGCAGTACTTC | CASSSLAGGPPYEQYF
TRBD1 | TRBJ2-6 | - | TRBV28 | TGTGCCAGCAGCGCCACCGAGACAGGGGGCTTCTCGGGGGCCAACGTCCTGACTTTC | CASSATETGGFSGANVLTF
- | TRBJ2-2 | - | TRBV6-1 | TGTGCCAGCTTAGGGACGTTACTGACCGGGGAGCTGTTTTTT | CASLGTLLTGELFF
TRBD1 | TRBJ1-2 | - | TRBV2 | TGTGCCAGCGACCCGGGACAGGGGATGTATGGCTACACCTTC | CASDPGQGMYGYTF
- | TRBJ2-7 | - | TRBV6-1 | TGTGCCAGCAGTGACGTCCGGGGCCCGTTCGGGAACGAGCAGTACTTC | CASSDVRGPFGNEQYF
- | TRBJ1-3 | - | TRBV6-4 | TGTGCCAGCAGTGAAGCAGACGGCTCTGGAAACACCATATATTTT | CASSEADGSGNTIYF
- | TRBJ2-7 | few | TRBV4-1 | TGCGCCAGCAGCCAAGACCCCCCGTCACAATACGAGCAGTACTTC | CASSQDPPSQYEQYF
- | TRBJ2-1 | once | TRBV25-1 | TGTGCCAGCAGTAGGCACAATGAGCAGTTCTTC | CASSRHNEQFF
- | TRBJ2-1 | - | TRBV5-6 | TGTGCCAGCAGCTTGGGGGGCGATGAGCAGTTCTTC | CASSLGGDEQFF
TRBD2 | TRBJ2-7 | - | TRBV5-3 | TGTGCCAGCAGGCCAGGGACTAGCGCTACCTACGAGCAGTACTTC | CASRPGTSATYEQYF
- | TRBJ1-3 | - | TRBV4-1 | TGCGCCAGCAGCCAAGTTAGGGTGTATGGAAACACCATATATTTT | CASSQVRVYGNTIYF